These T cell receptor beta chains were read from a single sample in a study of cytotoxic CD8 clonotypes in ibrutinib-treated CLL. Profiling relied on immunoSEQ multiplex PCR, and the TCRdb table lists in-frame clones only, not all of them. The table lists around 140,000 clones, 60% to 85% of them singletons. The sample in question was PBMCs, obtained after 24 months of ibrutinib treatment. These receptors all come from a human donor with chronic lymphocytic leukemia. Both conserved end residues are part of each CDR3. Fields, in order: CDR3 length, clone size, V gene, D gene, J gene, CDR3 protein, CDR3 DNA. A D gene is named only where the DNA matches it firmly. Only part of the rows carry a size: once, few, many, or a class if the clone is expanded.

12	NA	TRBV10-3	TRBD1	TRBJ2-7	CAIREQGAGQYF	TGTGCCATCAGGGAACAGGGGGCTGGGCAGTACTTC
13	few	TRBV6-5	NA	TRBJ1-4	CASSYSHNEKLFF	TGTGCCAGCAGTTACTCCCATAATGAAAAACTGTTTTTT
13	NA	TRBV7-9	NA	TRBJ1-3	CASERGGGNTIYF	TGTGCCAGCGAACGGGGCGGGGGAAACACCATATATTTT
11	NA	TRBV28	NA	TRBJ1-1	CASITITEAFF	TGTGCCAGCATCACCATTACTGAAGCTTTCTTT
12	once	TRBV19	NA	TRBJ2-3	CASSRRTDTQYF	TGTGCCAGTAGTAGGCGCACAGATACGCAGTATTTT
14	NA	TRBV5-1	NA	TRBJ2-3	CASSLVDPTDTQYF	TGCGCCAGCAGCTTGGTTGACCCCACAGATACGCAGTATTTT
13	NA	TRBV6-5	TRBD1	TRBJ2-1	CASSRTGAGEQFF	TGTGCCAGCAGTAGGACAGGGGCCGGTGAGCAGTTCTTC
15	NA	TRBV7-9	NA	TRBJ2-2	CASSFRASSTGELFF	TGTGCCAGCAGCTTCCGGGCCTCGAGTACCGGGGAGCTGTTTTTT
17	NA	TRBV2	TRBD2	TRBJ2-3	CASTGPGGNIGTDTQYF	TGTGCCAGCACGGGCCCGGGGGGAAATATAGGCACAGATACGCAGTATTTT
12	NA	TRBV19	NA	TRBJ1-1	CASIDRLTEAFF	TGTGCCAGTATCGACCGGCTCACTGAAGCTTTCTTT
16	NA	TRBV5-1	TRBD1	TRBJ1-5	CASSLGGTGSNQPQHF	TGCGCCAGCAGCTTGGGGGGGACAGGTTCAAATCAGCCCCAGCATTTT
13	NA	TRBV5-1	NA	TRBJ2-7	CASSWGPRGEQYF	TGCGCCAGCAGCTGGGGACCCCGGGGCGAGCAGTACTTC
11	NA	TRBV7-2	NA	TRBJ2-5	CASSQRETQYF	TGTGCCAGCAGCCAAAGGGAGACCCAGTACTTC
15	NA	TRBV5-6	NA	TRBJ1-5	CASSLGHYSNQPQHF	TGTGCCAGCAGCCTCGGCCATTATAGCAATCAGCCCCAGCATTTT
13	NA	TRBV18	NA	TRBJ2-7	CASSPGPPREQYF	TGTGCCAGCTCACCGGGACCTCCTCGCGAGCAGTACTTC
15	NA	TRBV5-3	TRBD2	TRBJ2-1	CARSFCGSTYNEQFF	TGTGCCAGAAGCTTTTGCGGGAGTACCTACAATGAGCAGTTCTTC
21	few	TRBV4-1	NA	TRBJ2-1	CASSPQEVAAGGVGRGDEQFF	TGCGCCAGCAGCCCCCAGGAAGTAGCGGCCGGTGGTGTGGGACGGGGTGATGAGCAGTTCTTC
16	NA	TRBV5-1	NA	TRBJ1-4	CASSLVTGGANEKLFF	TGCGCCAGCAGCTTGGTGACGGGAGGAGCTAATGAAAAACTGTTTTTT
16	NA	TRBV11-3	NA	TRBJ2-5	CASSLGVSPYQETQYF	TGTGCCAGCAGCTTAGGTGTTAGCCCGTACCAAGAGACCCAGTACTTC
15	NA	TRBV5-4	NA	TRBJ1-4	CASSLGAATNEKLFF	TGTGCCAGCAGCTTGGGGGCCGCAACTAATGAAAAACTGTTTTTT
13	NA	TRBV9	NA	TRBJ2-3	CASSGYRGDTQYF	TGTGCCAGCAGCGGCTACCGCGGGGATACGCAGTATTTT
13	NA	TRBV18	NA	TRBJ2-7	CASSTPGVHEQYF	TGTGCCAGCTCAACCCCCGGGGTCCACGAGCAGTACTTC
16	NA	TRBV9	NA	TRBJ2-5	CASSTRDPGWGETQYF	TGTGCCAGCAGCACCCGAGACCCCGGTTGGGGGGAGACCCAGTACTTC
15	NA	TRBV7-9	TRBD1	TRBJ1-1	CASTTMGQGVTEAFF	TGTGCCAGCACCACCATGGGACAGGGAGTGACTGAAGCTTTCTTT
15	NA	TRBV28	NA	TRBJ1-5	CASTSPGRYNQPQHF	TGTGCCAGCACCTCGCCGGGACGGTACAATCAGCCCCAGCATTTT
17	NA	TRBV4-3	TRBD2	TRBJ2-7	CASSQDASGGLLYEQYF	TGCGCCAGCAGCCAAGATGCCTCGGGAGGACTACTCTACGAGCAGTACTTC
13	many	TRBV11-2	NA	TRBJ1-1	CASSSLRDTEAFF	TGTGCCAGCAGCTCCCTTAGGGACACTGAAGCTTTCTTT
13	NA	TRBV18	NA	TRBJ1-1	CASSPRVDTEAFF	TGTGCCAGCTCACCGAGGGTGGACACTGAAGCTTTCTTT
15	NA	TRBV2	NA	TRBJ1-6	CASSGQLLGNSPLHF	TGTGCCAGCAGTGGACAGCTTTTGGGTAATTCACCCCTCCACTTT
14	few	TRBV18	NA	TRBJ1-4	CASSPSGTNEKLFF	TGTGCCAGCTCACCCTCAGGGACTAATGAAAAACTGTTTTTT
14	NA	TRBV19	TRBD1	TRBJ2-7	CASSKGQGRYEQYF	TGTGCCAGTAGTAAGGGACAGGGGCGCTACGAGCAGTACTTC
15	few	TRBV28	NA	TRBJ2-7	CASNKPRIARYEQYF	TGTGCCAGCAATAAACCGCGTATTGCACGATACGAGCAGTACTTC
14	NA	TRBV7-9	TRBD1	TRBJ1-5	CASSPQGARQPQHF	TGTGCCAGCAGCCCGCAGGGGGCTAGGCAGCCCCAGCATTTT
13	NA	TRBV29-1	NA	TRBJ2-6	CSVRHSGANVLTF	TGCAGCGTGCGCCACTCTGGGGCCAACGTCCTGACTTTC
15	NA	TRBV6-5	NA	TRBJ1-5	CASSLSRGPNQPQHF	TGTGCCAGCAGTTTAAGCAGAGGCCCGAATCAGCCCCAGCATTTT
17	NA	TRBV4-3	TRBD2	TRBJ2-5	CASSQYRTSGGQETQYF	TGCGCCAGCAGCCAGTACCGGACTAGCGGGGGCCAAGAGACCCAGTACTTC
13	once	TRBV6-1	NA	TRBJ1-2	CASEGYGNYGYTF	TGTGCCAGCGAGGGGTACGGAAACTATGGCTACACCTTC
13	many	TRBV10-1	NA	TRBJ2-7	CASIFRANYEQYF	TGCGCCAGCATTTTCCGGGCCAACTACGAGCAGTACTTC
14	NA	TRBV6-5	TRBD1	TRBJ2-7	CASSMWDREAEQYF	TGTGCCAGCAGCATGTGGGACAGGGAGGCCGAGCAGTACTTC
14	NA	TRBV9	NA	TRBJ1-2	CASAAGPPNYGYTF	TGTGCCAGCGCCGCAGGGCCTCCCAACTATGGCTACACCTTC
11	NA	TRBV20-1	NA	TRBJ1-4	CSARDFEKLFF	TGCAGTGCTAGAGATTTTGAAAAACTGTTTTTT
16	NA	TRBV6-1	NA	TRBJ2-6	CASSGWATSGANVLTF	TGTGCCAGCAGTGGCTGGGCCACGTCTGGGGCCAACGTCCTGACTTTC
14	NA	TRBV7-8	TRBD1	TRBJ1-5	CASSLDRGDQPQHF	TGTGCCAGCAGCCTCGACAGGGGCGATCAGCCCCAGCATTTT
14	NA	TRBV4-3	NA	TRBJ2-7	CASSQEGRGNEQYF	TGCGCCAGCAGCCAAGAGGGCAGGGGTAACGAGCAGTACTTC
15	NA	TRBV6-1	NA	TRBJ1-5	CASSTTPTSNQPQHF	TGTGCCAGCAGTACTACTCCGACAAGCAATCAGCCCCAGCATTTT
14	NA	TRBV5-1	TRBD1	TRBJ2-5	CASSLTTGVETQYF	TGCGCCAGCAGCTTGACCACAGGGGTAGAGACCCAGTACTTC